This record concerns one TCR beta chain sequence. The CDR3 length is 13 residues. Germline CDR1 GTSNPN, CDR2 SVGIG (reference sequence). The junction had 1 base not matched to a gene; V was cut back by 2 bases and J by 2 bases. These data belong to a study of T cell responses to AZD1222 COVID-19 vaccine. Assay used: immunoSEQ multiplex PCR; TCRdb lists only in-frame clones, some missing. The table records around 130,000 clones, 80% to 90% of them present only once. Sequenced here: peripheral blood, sampled on day 0 of AZD1222 vaccination. The gene calls are TRBV30 and TRBJ2-5; 8 nucleotides line up with TRBD2. The sequence was obtained from an adult in good health. The CDR3 DNA reads as TGTGCCTGGAGTCGGGGGGGGCAAGAGACCCAGTACTTC. It encodes CAWSRGGQETQYF.